This T cell receptor beta chain was observed in a study of blood T cell repertoires in COVID-19. For the study at large: Italy, Spain and the United States were the sources of the convalescent and acute COVID-19 samples. In each case, the material was cDNA or gDNA derived from T cells, B-cell-depleted T cells, or PBMCs.

Germline CDR1 reads SEHNR; CDR2 reads FQNEAQ (reference sequence). Trimming left V 5 bases short and J 2 bases short, with 11 bases between. The CDR3 covers 14 residues. Per the authors' pipeline: Quantification of nucleated cells was approximated via reference gene primer amplification. The table came from immunoSEQ multiplex PCR; TCRdb's copy has only in-frame clones and leaves some out. V and J calls and clone size are given by that table; D and trimming were obtained from the DNA. This table has some 78,000 clones, about 88% appearing once. The rearrangement joins TRBV7-9 to TRBJ2-3, with D tentatively TRBD1 (6 bases). The clonotype comes from a man in his 70s with active or convalescent COVID-19. Sequenced sample: peripheral blood. The DNA of the CDR3 is TGTGCCAGCAGCCAGGGGATATCCACAGATACGCAGTATTTT. It codes for CASSQGISTDTQYF. Full variable domain (remainder filled in from reference TRBV7-9 and TRBJ2-3): DTGVSQNPRHKITKRGQNVTFRCDPISEHNRLYWYRQTLGQGPEFLTYFQNEAQLEKSRLLSDRFSAERPKGSFSTLEIQRTEQGDSAMYLCASSQGISTDTQYFGPGTRLTVL.